This T cell receptor (beta chain) stems from a study of blood T cell repertoires in COVID-19. Study summary: Sites in the United States, Italy and Spain provided acute and convalescent COVID-19 samples. Nucleic acid was either cDNA or gDNA, and it came from T cells, B-cell-depleted T cells, or PBMCs.

In germline, CDR1 is MNHEY, CDR2 SVGEGT. The CDR3 runs to 15 residues. Trimming took 6 bases from V and 8 from J; bases not matched to a gene: 12. Source study methods: It was from reference gene primer amplification that nucleated cell counts were estimated. TCRdb's table, derived via immunoSEQ multiplex PCR, lists solely in-frame clones and lacks some. The D gene and trimming were derived from the DNA, and the V and J assignments and clone size from that table. The sample shows about 260,000 clones, about 88% of them seen only once. Sample: peripheral blood. The origin of this receptor is a man aged 55 to 69 who had recovered from COVID-19. The chain is built from TRBV6-2 or TRBV6-3 and TRBJ1-5; TRBD1 agrees at 8 bases. This CDR3 is CASSDRGPPDEPQHF. The CDR3 DNA is TGTGCCAGCAGCGACAGGGGCCCACCCGATGAGCCCCAGCATTTT.